This T cell receptor (beta chain) was captured by sequencing in a study of blood T cells in healthy people across ages. Study as a whole: Per every two T cells, about one barcoded beta molecule was captured by template switching.

A remark on this clonotype: One end of the junction does not line up with germline, which may come from a read error.

Germline CDR1 reads SGHTA; CDR2 reads FQGNSA. This CDR3 has 13 residues. Sample-barcoded 5' priming and a J-beta primer mix drove a second PCR of about 6 to 12 cycles. TCRdb passed the 5' RACE reads through MiXCR, listing each CDR3 protein once. The sample lists hundreds of thousands of distinct CDR3 sequences; more than 45% were seen once. The V and J genes are TRBV7-2 and TRBJ2-7; a weak D match, TRBD1 (5 bases). Sequenced input: blood. The TCR comes from an elderly woman in good health. The CDR3 region has the DNA TGTGCCAGCGGCTTGGGGCCCAACAATGAGCAGTACTTC. Its protein is CASGLGPNNEQYF.